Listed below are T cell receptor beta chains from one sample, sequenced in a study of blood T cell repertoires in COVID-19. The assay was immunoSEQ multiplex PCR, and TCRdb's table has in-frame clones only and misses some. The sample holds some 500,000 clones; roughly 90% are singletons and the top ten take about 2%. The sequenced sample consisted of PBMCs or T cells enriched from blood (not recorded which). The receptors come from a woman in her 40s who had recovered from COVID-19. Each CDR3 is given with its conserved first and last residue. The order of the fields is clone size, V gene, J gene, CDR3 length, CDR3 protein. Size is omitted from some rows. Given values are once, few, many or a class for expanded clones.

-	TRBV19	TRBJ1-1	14	CASNLQGVNTEAFF
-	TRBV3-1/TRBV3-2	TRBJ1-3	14	CASSQQGSGNTIYF
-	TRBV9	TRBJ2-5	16	CASSVTTAGGSETQYF
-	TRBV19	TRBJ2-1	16	CASSGSSGRTYNEQFF
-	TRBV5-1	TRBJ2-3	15	CASSGWGQRTDTQYF
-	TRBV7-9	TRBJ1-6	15	CASSLRRDRDSPLHF
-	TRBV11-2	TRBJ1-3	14	CASSLILAGNTIYF
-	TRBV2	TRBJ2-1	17	CASAGTSGVFGYNEQFF
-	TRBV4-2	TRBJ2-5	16	CASSQEVGGLAQPQYF
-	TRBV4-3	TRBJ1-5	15	CASSQGRGNNQPQHF
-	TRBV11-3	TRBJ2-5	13	CASSPDRGETQYF
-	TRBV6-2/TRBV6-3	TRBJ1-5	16	CASSYRQGSSNQPQHF
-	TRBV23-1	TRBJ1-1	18	CASSPDRDRDYMNTEAFF
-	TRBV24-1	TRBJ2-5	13	CATRGTVQETQYF
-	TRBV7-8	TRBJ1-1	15	CASTIQGHNRREAFF
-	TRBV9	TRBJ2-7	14	CASSHIAGGSEQYF
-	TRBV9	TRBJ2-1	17	CASSVYLGLAGGDEQFF
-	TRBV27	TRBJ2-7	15	CASSLLAGDINEQYF
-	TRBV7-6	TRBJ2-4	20	CASSPTRLAGDATYKNIQYF
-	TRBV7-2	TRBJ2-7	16	CASSLLTSGIITTQYF
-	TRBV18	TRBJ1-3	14	CASSPGSSGNTIYF
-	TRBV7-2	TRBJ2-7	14	CASSPDSTGNEQYF
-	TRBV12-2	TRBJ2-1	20	CASRLARSGRTIEGGNEQFF
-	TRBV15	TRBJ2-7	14	CATSTPGFLSEQYF
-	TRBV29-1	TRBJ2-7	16	CSVDSWGTGSSYEQYF
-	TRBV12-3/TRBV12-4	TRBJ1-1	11	CASSSYPEAFF
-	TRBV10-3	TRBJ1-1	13	CAIGKQGATEAFF
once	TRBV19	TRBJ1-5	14	CASLQGGKDQPQHF
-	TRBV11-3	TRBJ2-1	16	CASSLAFGQRTNEQFF
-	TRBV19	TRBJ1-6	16	CASSISGTSYNSPLHF
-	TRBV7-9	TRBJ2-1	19	CASSPPSGLAGAQSNEQFF
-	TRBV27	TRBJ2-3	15	CASSSLVHFVDTQYF
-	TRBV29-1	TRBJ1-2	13	CSVLGQPNYGYTF
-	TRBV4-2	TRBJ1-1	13	CASSHQGNTEAFF
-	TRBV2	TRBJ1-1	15	CASSEDRAVHTEAFF
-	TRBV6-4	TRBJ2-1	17	CASSDLAGVGSYNEQFF
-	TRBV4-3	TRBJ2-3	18	CASSQGVAGGISTDTQYF
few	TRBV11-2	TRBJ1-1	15	CASSGSFYLEGRAFF
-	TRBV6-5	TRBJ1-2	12	CASRQGAFGYTF
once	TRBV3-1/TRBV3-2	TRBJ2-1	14	CASSQEASGPDQFF
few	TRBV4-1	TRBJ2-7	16	CASSLDRTSGAYEQYF
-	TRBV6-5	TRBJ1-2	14	CASSLTEGVGGYTF
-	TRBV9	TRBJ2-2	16	CASTPRSAPNTGELFF
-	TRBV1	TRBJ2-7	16	CTSSQGEGQEINEQYF
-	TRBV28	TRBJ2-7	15	CASSFEQGMKNEQYF
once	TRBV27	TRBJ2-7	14	CASSLKHSSYEQYF
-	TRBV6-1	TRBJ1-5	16	CASSDLAGVNNQPQHF
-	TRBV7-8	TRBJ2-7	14	CASSQIQGTDEQYF
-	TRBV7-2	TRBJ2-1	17	CASSFRREGRSYNEQFF
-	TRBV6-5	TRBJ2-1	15	CASRKREGGYNEQFF
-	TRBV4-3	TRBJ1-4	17	CASSRGTGGRLGEKLFF
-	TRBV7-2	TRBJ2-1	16	CASSLDPAAGLGEQFF
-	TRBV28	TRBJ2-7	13	CASVRSSTYEQYF